Below, 32 T cell receptor beta chains from the same sample are listed, as sequenced in a study of T cell clonotyping in hematopoietic cell transplantation. TCRdb's copy holds only in-frame clones and misses some; the assay was immunoSEQ multiplex PCR. The sample holds thousands of clones; around 93% are singletons and the top ten take over 0.8%. Sequencing was performed on PBMCs, taken 30 days after allogeneic stem cell transplant. The source of these receptors is a male patient in his fifties who had an allogeneic stem cell transplant from a related donor, so the T cells may come from the graft donor. Some clones in this sample may be carry-over from other donors' samples.

On this clone itself: One end of the junction does not line up with germline, which may come from a read error. The chain links TRBV7-7 to TRBJ1-1; the D gene is possibly TRBD1 (6 bases). The CDR3 runs 13 residues. The germline V gene encodes CDR1 SSHAT and CDR2 FNYEAQ (reference sequence). CDR3 residues: CASSLFRGTEAFF. The CDR3 DNA is TGTGCTAGCAGCTTATTCAGGGGCACTGAAGCTTTCTTT.

This chain joins TRBV29-1 and TRBJ1-1; no clear D gene. The V gene lost 4 bases and the J gene lost 5 bases, with 11 bases spanning the gap. The germline gives CDR1 SQVTM, CDR2 ANQGSEA. The CDR3 sequence is 12 residues long. The CDR3 DNA follows: TGCAGCGTTGTAAGGGTGGGTACTGAAGCTTTCTTT. Translation: CSVVRVGTEAFF.

This chain joins TRBV4-2 and TRBJ1-3; tentatively, D is TRBD1 (6 bases). Germline lookup yields CDR1 LGHNA and CDR2 YNFKEQ. Trimming pared 1 base from V and 4 bases from J, leaving 8 bases between. The CDR3 extends over 14 amino acids. CDR3 DNA: TGTGCCAGCAGCCAAGGGGGGCCAGGAAACACCATATATTTT. Residues: CASSQGGPGNTIYF.

The chain joins TRBV19 to TRBJ1-5, with D maybe TRBD1 (6 bases). The ends were cut back, 7 bases at V and 7 bases at J, with 23 bases in the middle. In germline, CDR1 is LNHDA, CDR2 SQIVND (reference sequence). The CDR3 extends over 16 amino acids. CDR3 sequence (DNA): TGTGCCAGTACTTCATTCTCAGGGGAGCGGCGCCAGCCCCAGCATTTT. Translated: CASTSFSGERRQPQHF.

V is TRBV19 and J is TRBJ1-2; D perhaps matches TRBD1 (6 bases). V lost 4 bases and J 7 bases, leaving 10 bases between the germline ends. Looked up from germline, CDR1 is LNHDA and CDR2 is SQIVND (reference sequence). This CDR3 region has 12 residues. This CDR3 is CASSRTEAGYTF. DNA of the CDR3: TGTGCCAGTAGTAGGACAGAGGCTGGCTACACCTTC.

The chain couples TRBV9 to TRBJ2-7; 7 nucleotides align to TRBD2. V trimming: 1 base; J trimming: 3 bases; junction bases outside the gene matches: 7. The CDR3 is 15 amino acids. The V gene's germline CDR1 is SGDLS and CDR2 YYNGEE. CDR3 nucleotides: TGTGCCAGCAGCGTAAGAGAGCGGGGAAACTACGAGCAGTACTTC. The encoded protein is CASSVRERGNYEQYF.

Only one count was recorded for this clone. This chain joins TRBV11-1 and TRBJ2-5; D gene unclear. Germline CDR1 and CDR2: SGHAT and FQDESV (reference sequence). Trimming took off 5 bases at V and 5 bases at J, with 15 bases between the two ends. The length of the CDR3 is 14 residues. CDR3 protein: CASSPRRVRETQYF. The CDR3 bases are TGTGCCAGCAGCCCCAGACGGGTAAGGGAGACCCAGTACTTC.

The chain joins TRBV6-5 to TRBJ1-2; 9 positions agree with TRBD1. V lost 6 bases and J lost 2; bases outside the gene matches: 7. The CDR3 covers 15 residues. Germline V gene data show CDR1 as MNHEY and CDR2 as SVGAGI. In DNA, the CDR3 is TGTGCCAGCAGCGAGACCGGGACAGGGAACTATGGCTACACCTTC. Its translation: CASSETGTGNYGYTF.

The genes are TRBV4-1 and TRBJ1-2; 8 nucleotides match TRBD1. The germline gives CDR1 MGHRA, CDR2 YSYEKL. With 2 bases clipped from V and 0 bases from J, the junction kept 14 bases outside the gene matches. CDR3 length: 19 residues. Written as DNA, the CDR3 is TGCGCCAGCAGCCAACCCAGTGGGGACAGGTGGATTTCTAACTATGGCTACACCTTC. It yields the protein CASSQPSGDRWISNYGYTF.

The J gene is TRBJ2-5, the V gene TRBV11-3; 8 bases agree with TRBD2. The CDR3 contains 15 residues. V lost 5 bases and J lost 5; bases outside the gene matches: 10. CDR1 and CDR2 from the germline V gene are SGHNT and YENEEA. The CDR3 nucleotides are TGTGCCAGCAGCCCCGGCGGTGGCGGGAGGGAGACCCAGTACTTC. Protein: CASSPGGGGRETQYF. Using reference TRBV11-3 and TRBJ2-5 for the parts outside the CDR3, the full variable domain is EAGVVQSPRYKIIEKKQPVAFWCNPISGHNTLYWYLQNLGQGPELLIRYENEEAVDDSQLPKDRFSAERLKGVDSTLKIQPAELGDSAVYLCASSPGGGGRETQYFGPGTRLLVL.

The rearrangement joins TRBV9 to TRBJ1-5; 9 positions match TRBD1. CDR1 is SGDLS and CDR2 is YYNGEE in the germline V gene. Trimming took 4 bases from V and 6 from J; bases not matched to a gene: 5. This CDR3 spans 14 amino acids. The CDR3 region has the DNA TGTGCCAGCAGCTACACAGGGGGCGGTCAGCCCCAGCATTTT. Residues: CASSYTGGGQPQHF.

The chain uses TRBV28 and TRBJ1-2; possible D gene TRBD1, 5 bases. There are 14 residues in the CDR3. Trimming took off 7 bases at V and 3 bases at J, with 15 bases between the two ends. In germline, CDR1 is MDHEN, CDR2 SYDVKM. DNA of the CDR3: TGTGCCAGCAACCCGGGGGGGAATGACTATGGCTACACCTTC. Translating gives CASNPGGNDYGYTF.

The J gene is TRBJ1-1, the V gene TRBV5-1, with D maybe TRBD1 (5 bases). Per the germline V gene, CDR1 is SGHRS and CDR2 is YFSETQ. The V gene lost 0 bases and the J gene lost 4 bases, with 10 bases spanning the gap. The CDR3 contains 14 residues. CDR3 sequence reads: CASSLVGGITEAFF. The CDR3 DNA reads TGCGCCAGCAGCTTGGTTGGGGGGATCACTGAAGCTTTCTTT.

The chain is built from TRBV7-9 and TRBJ2-2; D not resolved. Trimming pared 4 bases from V and 6 bases from J, leaving 15 bases between. CDR3 length: 15 residues. Germline V gene data show CDR1 as SEHNR and CDR2 as FQNEAQ (reference sequence). The CDR3 DNA is TGTGCCAGCAGCTCGAGATTAGACTCAGCCGGGGAGCTGTTTTTT. It yields the protein CASSSRLDSAGELFF. The full variable domain, rest sourced from reference TRBV7-9 and TRBJ2-2, is DTGVSQNPRHKITKRGQNVTFRCDPISEHNRLYWYRQTLGQGPEFLTYFQNEAQLEKSRLLSDRFSAERPKGSFSTLEIQRTEQGDSAMYLCASSSRLDSAGELFFGEGSRLTVL.

The chain links TRBV4-3 to TRBJ2-7; 8 bases match TRBD2. Per the germline V gene, CDR1 is LGHNA and CDR2 is YSLEER. Trimming cost V 5 bases and J 3 bases; bases outside gene matches: 6. The CDR3 is 14 residues long. The CDR3 DNA reads as TGCGCCAGCAGCACTAGCGGAGGGCACTACGAGCAGTACTTC. Its protein product is CASSTSGGHYEQYF.

The V call is TRBV12-5, the J call TRBJ2-7; tentative D call: TRBD1 (5 bases). There are 14 residues in the CDR3. Looked up from germline, CDR1 is LGHNT and CDR2 is FRNRAP. V dropped 5 bases and J dropped 0 bases, with 11 bases sitting between them. In nucleotides, the CDR3 is TGTGCTAGTGGTGACAGCGACAGCTCCTACGAGCAGTACTTC. It is translated as CASGDSDSSYEQYF.

This chain uses TRBV7-2 with TRBJ1-6; unclear D gene. Deletions cut 2 bases from V and 8 bases from J, with 7 bases between. The CDR3 runs to 13 residues. Germline V lookup: CDR1 SGHTA, CDR2 FQGNSA. In DNA form, the CDR3 reads TGTGCCAGCAGCTTAAACTCATATTCACCCCTCCACTTT. It translates to CASSLNSYSPLHF.

The chain combines TRBV19 with TRBJ2-1; a possible D gene is TRBD2 (6 bases). Trimming stripped 5 bases from V and 0 bases from J, with 11 bases between. CDR3 size: 15 residues. Germline V CDR1 and CDR2: LNHDA, SQIVND (reference sequence). The CDR3 DNA is TGTGCCAGTAGTTCCCGGGGGAGCTCCTACAATGAGCAGTTCTTC. The encoded protein is CASSSRGSSYNEQFF.

The rearrangement joins TRBV5-1 to TRBJ2-3, with D unresolved. V was trimmed by 0 bases and J by 2 bases, leaving 7 bases between them. Germline V gene data show CDR1 as SGHRS and CDR2 as YFSETQ. This CDR3 comprises 14 residues. CDR3 bases: TGCGCCAGCAGCTTGGCAGTATTCACAGATACGCAGTATTTT. The encoded protein is CASSLAVFTDTQYF.

The chain employs TRBV11-2 and TRBJ1-6; D call uncertain. Germline V gene lookup returns CDR1 SGHAT and CDR2 FQNNGV. The CDR3 totals 17 residues. Between the trimmed V and J ends, which lost 1 base and 10 bases, there was a span of 20 bases. CDR3 bases: TGTGCCAGCAGCTTAGTCGTCGGACCGCGGGCAAGCTCACCCCTCCACTTT. Protein product: CASSLVVGPRASSPLHF.

As DNA, the CDR3 is TGTGCCAGCAGCACCGGGACTAGAGTCTCCGAGCAGTACTTC. Translation gives CASSTGTRVSEQYF. The chain has TRBV9 and TRBJ2-7; TRBD2 aligns across 8 bases. Germline V gene data show CDR1 as SGDLS and CDR2 as YYNGEE. CDR3 length: 14 residues. Trimming at V came to 4 bases and at J to 6 bases, leaving 9 bases not matched to a gene.

Here the CDR3 DNA reads TGTGCCTGGAGTGTAGACAGTAATCAGCCCCAGCATTTT. Translation: CAWSVDSNQPQHF. The chain has TRBV30 and TRBJ1-5; possible D gene TRBD1, 5 bases. The CDR3 runs 13 residues. The ends were cut back, 0 bases at V and 4 bases at J, with 7 bases in the middle. Germline V gene lookup returns CDR1 GTSNPN and CDR2 SVGIG (reference sequence).

This chain uses TRBV19 with TRBJ2-1, with 12 bases aligning to TRBD2. V lost 8 bases and J lost 0; bases outside the gene matches: 11. The CDR3 runs to 18 residues. Germline loops: CDR1 LNHDA, CDR2 SQIVND (reference sequence). CDR3 region: CASHPGLAGRRSYNEQFF. The CDR3 DNA follows: TGTGCCAGTCACCCAGGACTAGCGGGGCGGCGCTCCTACAATGAGCAGTTCTTC.

The chain uses TRBV29-1 and TRBJ2-5; TRBD2 aligns across 8 bases. V lost 4 bases to trimming and J lost 2 bases; unmatched junction nucleotides: 6. The germline CDR1 and CDR2 sequences are SQVTM and ANQGSEA. CDR3 length equals 14 residues. The CDR3 region is CSVAIAGGQETQYF. For the CDR3, the DNA is TGCAGCGTTGCGATTGCGGGGGGACAAGAGACCCAGTACTTC.

This clone came up once. V is TRBV5-6 and J is TRBJ1-1, with TRBD1 as a possible D gene (6 bases). Germline lookup yields CDR1 SGHDT and CDR2 YYEEEE. Trimming cost V 4 bases and J 4 bases, with 8 bases left between them. The CDR3 is 12 amino acids. The CDR3: CASSQGITEAFF. The CDR3 nucleotides are TGTGCCAGCAGCCAGGGGATCACTGAAGCTTTCTTT.

The chain has TRBV4-3 and TRBJ2-5; 8 nucleotides match TRBD1. J gave up 5 bases and V 0 bases, and 5 bases lay outside the gene matches. Germline V gives CDR1 LGHNA, CDR2 YSLEER. This CDR3 is built from 15 residues. Written as DNA, the CDR3 is TGCGCCAGCAGCCAAGAGGAGTACAGGGGGGAGACCCAGTACTTC. This translates into CASSQEEYRGETQYF.

This chain links TRBV25-1 with TRBJ1-1, with D possibly being TRBD1 (5 bases). Between the trimmed V and J ends, which lost 6 bases and 10 bases, there was a span of 12 bases. Germline lookup yields CDR1 MGHDK and CDR2 SYGVNS. CDR3 length: 11 amino acids. CDR3 DNA sequence: TGTGCCAGCAGCGATTGGGGGGGAGCTTTCTTT. Amino acid sequence: CASSDWGGAFF.

This chain connects TRBV4-2 to TRBJ1-5; D is perhaps TRBD1 (5 bases). V lost 5 bases and J 1 base, leaving 18 bases between the germline ends. CDR1 is LGHNA, CDR2 YNFKEQ, per germline. The CDR3 has 17 amino acids. CDR3 loop: CASSLTGTRGSNQPQHF. The CDR3 bases are TGTGCCAGCAGCTTAACCGGGACGCGAGGAAGCAATCAGCCCCAGCATTTT.

The chain links TRBV27 to TRBJ2-1; TRBD1 aligns across 7 bases. The CDR3 spans 13 residues. V was pared by 5 bases and J by 9 bases, with 7 bases of the junction left unmatched. CDR1 and CDR2 (germline): MNHEY, SMNVEV (reference sequence). CDR3 loop: CASSRVQGTEQFF. As DNA, the CDR3 is TGTGCCAGCAGTAGAGTACAGGGGACTGAGCAGTTCTTC.

V and J are TRBV5-6 and TRBJ1-5; D is unresolved. Germline V lookup: CDR1 SGHDT, CDR2 YYEEEE. The germline V and J ends were trimmed by 4 bases and 6 bases, with 14 bases remaining between them. This CDR3 comprises 14 residues. The CDR3 sequence: CASSLQGLGQPQHF. The CDR3 DNA sequence: TGTGCCAGCAGCCTGCAAGGGTTGGGTCAGCCCCAGCATTTT.

The CDR3: CSVQQGGYTYNEQFF. The CDR3 DNA is TGCAGCGTCCAACAGGGGGGGTATACCTACAATGAGCAGTTCTTC. The V and J genes are TRBV29-1 and TRBJ2-1; weak D call: TRBD1 (8 bases). CDR3 length: 15 amino acids. V was clipped by 6 bases and J by 2 bases, with 17 bases between them. Germline V CDR1 and CDR2: SQVTM, ANQGSEA.

This rearrangement joins TRBV9 to TRBJ1-2; D not certain. The germline V gene has CDR1 SGDLS and CDR2 YYNGEE. The CDR3 is 15 amino acids. Deletions cut 2 bases from V and 5 bases from J, with 16 bases between. The CDR3 sequence: CASSVRGGLSYGYTF. CDR3 nucleotide sequence: TGTGCCAGCAGCGTCCGGGGAGGGCTCTCTTATGGCTACACCTTC.